The 5 T cell receptor beta chains listed next were all sequenced from one sample in a study of cytomegalovirus exposure and HLA in healthy donors. Amplification used 60 Vbeta primers and 13 Jbeta primers. Profiling relied on immunoSEQ multiplex PCR, and the TCRdb table lists in-frame clones only, not all of them. This sample carries approximately 75,000 clones, roughly 75% of them seen once, and the ten largest clones take approximately 1%. The sequencing input was PBMCs. The receptors derive from a male donor in good health and CMV-seronegative.

The V and J genes are TRBV4-3 and TRBJ1-4, with D perhaps matching TRBD1 (5 bases). The CDR3 consists of 15 residues. V was clipped by 2 bases and J by 10 bases, with 17 bases between them. The germline V gene has CDR1 LGHNA and CDR2 YSLEER. CDR3 in DNA: TGCGCCAGCAGCCAATCTGGGCAGGGCCGAAGAAAACTGTTTTTT. It is translated as CASSQSGQGRRKLFF.

This clone has a single count. The chain carries TRBV29-1 and TRBJ2-3; TRBD2 matches 13 bases. Per the germline V gene, CDR1 is SQVTM and CDR2 is ANQGSEA. Losses at the gene ends were 6 bases for V and 0 bases for J; bases not matched to a gene: 12. The CDR3 has 18 residues. CDR3 amino acids: CSVNGLAGELTSTDTQYF. The CDR3 DNA reads TGCAGCGTAAACGGACTAGCGGGAGAGTTAACTAGCACAGATACGCAGTATTTT.

This chain connects TRBV14 to TRBJ1-5; D perhaps matches TRBD1 (6 bases). CDR1 is SGHDN and CDR2 is FVKESK in the germline V gene. This CDR3 has 14 residues. V was clipped by 1 base and J by 6 bases, with 10 bases between them. The CDR3 DNA reads as TGTGCCAGCAGCCAAGGTCCCAGGGGTCAGCCCCAGCATTTT. The encoded protein is CASSQGPRGQPQHF.

The genes are TRBV4-1 and TRBJ1-4; D remains unclear. The CDR3 extends over 16 amino acids. The germline gives CDR1 MGHRA, CDR2 YSYEKL. Trimming removed 4 bases from V and 0 bases from J, with 12 bases in between. The chain's CDR3 is CASSPWAVPTNEKLFF. CDR3 DNA: TGCGCCAGCAGCCCCTGGGCAGTTCCAACTAATGAAAAACTGTTTTTT.

J is TRBJ2-2 and V is TRBV27, with 12 positions matching TRBD1. The CDR3 has 18 residues. The V gene end was trimmed by 1 base and the J gene end by 6 bases; junction bases not matched to a gene: 9. From germline, CDR1 is MNHEY and CDR2 SMNVEV (reference sequence). DNA of the CDR3: TGTGCCAGCAGTTTATTCCCGAGGGGACAGGGGGCCCCCGGGGAGCTGTTTTTT. It specifies CASSLFPRGQGAPGELFF.